This T cell receptor beta chain emerged from a study of cytomegalovirus exposure and HLA in healthy donors (dated by TCRdb to the late 2010s). Study-level background: The 500 to 700 repertoires of the first cohort and the roughly 120 validation repertoires were produced on the same platform, according to a later analysis. In addition to the first cohort of 666 subjects, a separate validation cohort of 120 different subjects was used. The study aimed to test whether signatures of past pathogen exposure could be identified by cataloging public T cell receptors. High-throughput TCR immunosequencing, statistical association of individual TCRs with disease status, and machine learning were combined to predict cytomegalovirus infection status.

Donors formed part of the validation cohort, which comprised 120 subjects and was distinct from the first cohort of 670 or so subjects. Library preparation was by the immunoSEQ multiplex PCR assay. From the authors' description of their analysis: A statistical classification framework was developed to diagnose cytomegalovirus status using the catalog of TCR beta chain sequences. Drawn from immuneACCESS, this table holds only the in-frame rearrangements with V and J called that TCRdb kept. Clones are partly lost; checked studies trace under half to an unresolved V gene and leave the rest unexplained. The DNA was the basis for D and trimming; V, J and clone size are from that table. Across this sample there are roughly 250,000 clones, with approximately 83% seen only once. The ten largest clones take up around 1.2% of the sample. Concerning this clone itself: Its antigen target is currently unknown. Per-base quality was not reported, and no clone a single base away is much larger than it.

Study-level results and caveats: All 120 repertoires were used to score co-occurrence in the validation cohort in a later analysis, because that analysis had no HLA typing for the cohort. In vitro tests confirmed that three of the cytomegalovirus-associated TCR beta chains recognize cytomegalovirus antigens. While some public TCRs were present in many individuals, most TCR sequences turned up only very rarely across donors. Cytomegalovirus status was reported to be diagnosed by the classifier with high specificity and sensitivity in both the original and validation cohorts. A later analysis found that TCRs clustered in the first cohort also tended to co-occur in the roughly 120 validation repertoires, with 94% of cluster scores above 0. The study listed 150 to 200 TCR beta chains as associated with cytomegalovirus. The authors suggested that the approach could potentially be generalized to other disease states and immunological phenotypes.

This sequence was found in a woman aged 25 to 39 in good health and CMV-seropositive. The sequencing input was PBMCs.

The DNA sequence follows: TGTGCCAGCAGCTTGGATACAGCGGGAGTTCCGGGCGAGCAGTACTTC. It is translated as CASSLDTAGVPGEQYF. This chain is built from TRBV5-6 and TRBJ2-7; 8 of the junction bases match TRBD2. The germline V gene yields SGHDT for CDR1 and YYEEEE for CDR2. Ends trimmed: V by 0 bases, J by 6 bases; bases unmatched to a gene: 11. The CDR3, from cysteine to phenylalanine, totals 16 residues. Only CDR3 DNA is held: 48 bases, read in frame from base 1.